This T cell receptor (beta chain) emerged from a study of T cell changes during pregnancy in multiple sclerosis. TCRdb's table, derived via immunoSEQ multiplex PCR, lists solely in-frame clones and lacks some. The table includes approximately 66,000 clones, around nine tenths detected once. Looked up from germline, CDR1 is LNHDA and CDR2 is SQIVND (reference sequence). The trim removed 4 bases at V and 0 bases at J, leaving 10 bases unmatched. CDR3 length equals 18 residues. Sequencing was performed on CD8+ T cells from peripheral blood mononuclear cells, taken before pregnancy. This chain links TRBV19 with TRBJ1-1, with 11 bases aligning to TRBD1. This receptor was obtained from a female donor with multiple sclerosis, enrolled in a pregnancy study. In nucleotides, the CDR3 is TGTGCCAGTAGTAGAGGACAGGGGGCGGTTGGGGTGAACACTGAAGCTTTCTTT. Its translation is CASSRGQGAVGVNTEAFF.